Listed below are T cell receptor beta chains from one sample, sequenced in a study of CD8 T cells in ankylosing spondylitis. MiXCR, applied by TCRdb to the 5' RACE reads, yields one record per CDR3 protein. The sample records approximately 150,000 distinct CDR3 sequences, approximately 44% being singletons. What was sequenced was synovial fluid, either unsorted or a sorted T cell fraction (not recorded which). These receptors were collected from a male donor with ankylosing spondylitis. Both conserved end residues are part of each CDR3. D genes are given only for firm matches. A row's size may be missing; if present it is once, few, many or a size class.

>16|NA|TRBJ2-1|NA|TRBV12-3/TRBV12-4
TGTGCCAGCAGCCAGGACAGCTGGAGCTCCTACAATGAGCAGTTCTTC
CASSQDSWSSYNEQFF
>17|few|TRBJ1-3|NA|TRBV7-9
TGTGCCAGCAGCTTAGCGATTGGAGGTGAATCTGGAAACACCATATATTTT
CASSLAIGGESGNTIYF
>15|NA|TRBJ2-7|TRBD2|TRBV3-1
TGTGCCAGCAGCCAGGCAGCTAGCGGGAGCCACGAGCAGTACTTC
CASSQAASGSHEQYF
>14|many|TRBJ1-5|TRBD1|TRBV27
TGTGCCAGCAGCCAGGGGGGAGGGAATCAGCCCCAGCATTTT
CASSQGGGNQPQHF
>14|few|TRBJ2-7|NA|TRBV12-3/TRBV12-4
TGTGCCAGCAGTTTAGACAGGGTTTCCTACGAGCAGTACTTC
CASSLDRVSYEQYF
>16|NA|TRBJ1-2|NA|TRBV4-3
TGCGCCAGCAGCCAAGATGTTTGGCAGGGTTCCCTCGGCTACACCTTC
CASSQDVWQGSLGYTF
>16|NA|TRBJ1-4|NA|TRBV12-3/TRBV12-4
TGTGCCAGCAGCCGGAACCCCAGGGTACTTGCTGAAAAACTGTTTTTT
CASSRNPRVLAEKLFF
>14|NA|TRBJ1-5|NA|TRBV20-1
TGCAGTGCAACTACGGACAGCCCCGATCAGCCCCAGCATTTT
CSATTDSPDQPQHF
>13|NA|TRBJ2-5|NA|TRBV7-3
TGTGCCAGCAGCTTAAGCGTTGTGGAGACCCAGTACTTC
CASSLSVVETQYF
>13|NA|TRBJ1-5|TRBD1|TRBV29-1
TGCAGCGTTGGGGACAGGACCAATCAGCCCCAGCATTTT
CSVGDRTNQPQHF
>15|NA|TRBJ2-2|NA|TRBV12-3/TRBV12-4
TGTGCCAGCACCCCGGGCCCCGGATTCCCGAGGGAGCTGTTTTTT
CASTPGPGFPRELFF
>13|NA|TRBJ2-3|TRBD1|TRBV10-3
TGTGCCAACAGGGACAGGGGTTCAGATACGCAGTATTTT
CANRDRGSDTQYF
>13|NA|TRBJ2-1|NA|TRBV10-3
TGTGCCATCAGTGGGGCTTCTTACAATGAGCAGTTCTTC
CAISGASYNEQFF
>13|NA|TRBJ2-1|NA|TRBV28
TGTGCCAGCAGTTTATTAGGATACAATGAGCAGTTCTTC
CASSLLGYNEQFF
>11|NA|TRBJ1-2|NA|TRBV20-1
TGCAGTGTTGAGGAGGTTTTTGGCTACACCTTC
CSVEEVFGYTF
>14|once|TRBJ2-7|NA|TRBV3-1
TGTGCCAGTTCTCGAGGGGTAAATAACTACGAGCAGTACTTC
CASSRGVNNYEQYF
>17|NA|TRBJ2-3|NA|TRBV18
TGTGCCAGCTCACCACGAATTAGGACATCGAGCACAGATACGCAGTATTTT
CASSPRIRTSSTDTQYF
>15|few|TRBJ2-3|TRBD2|TRBV4-1
TGCGCCAGCAGCCGGGTAGCGGGAGAGACAGATACGCAGTATTTT
CASSRVAGETDTQYF
>16|NA|TRBJ2-6|TRBD2|TRBV7-9
TGTGCCAGCAGCTTAGTCGGGGGGACTGGGGCCAACGTCCTGACTTTC
CASSLVGGTGANVLTF
>14|NA|TRBJ1-6|NA|TRBV7-9
TGTGCCAGCAGCTCCAGCGGCCGTAATTCACCCCTCCACTTT
CASSSSGRNSPLHF
>17|many|TRBJ2-5|NA|TRBV5-4
TGTGCCAGCAGCTTGTCGTCGGGGTCCTCTGGGGCAGAGACCCAGTACTTC
CASSLSSGSSGAETQYF
>15|NA|TRBJ1-3|NA|TRBV9
TGTGCCAGCAGCGTTGGCAGCCACTCTGGAAACACCATATATTTT
CASSVGSHSGNTIYF
>16|NA|TRBJ1-4|NA|TRBV12-3/TRBV12-4
TGTGCCAGCAGTTTAAGGCGTAGCCAAACCAATGAAAAACTGTTTTTT
CASSLRRSQTNEKLFF
>14|NA|TRBJ2-5|NA|TRBV27
TGTGCCAGCAGAACCTGGGGGGGCGGAGAGACCCAGTACTTC
CASRTWGGGETQYF
>14|NA|TRBJ2-1|NA|TRBV6-5
TGTGCCAGCAGTTACGGTGAGACTTTTAATGAGCAGTTCTTC
CASSYGETFNEQFF
>15|once|TRBJ2-7|NA|TRBV6-5
TGTGCCAGCAGTTACTCGTGGGACCGCCTAGAGGAGCAGTACTTC
CASSYSWDRLEEQYF
>14|few|TRBJ1-1|NA|TRBV20-1
TGCAGTGCCCGCAATGCAGACAGGAACACTGAAGCTTTCTTT
CSARNADRNTEAFF
>17|NA|TRBJ1-2|NA|TRBV9
TGTGCCAGCAGCGGCCCCCGCGAGACTGAACATAACTATGGCTACACCTTC
CASSGPRETEHNYGYTF
>16|many|TRBJ2-1|NA|TRBV5-5
TGTGCCAGCAGCCATACCGGACAGCCGTACTACAATGAGCAGTTCTTC
CASSHTGQPYYNEQFF
>15|NA|TRBJ2-7|NA|TRBV18
TGTGCCAGCTCACCGGAGGGGGCGCGGGTCTACGAGCAGTACTTC
CASSPEGARVYEQYF
>16|NA|TRBJ1-1|NA|TRBV6-1
TGTGCCAGCAGTCCGTCTTTGGGGGACGGGGGAACTGAAGCTTTCTTT
CASSPSLGDGGTEAFF
>16|NA|TRBJ2-1|TRBD2|TRBV28
TGTGCCAGCAGCCTGGGGTGGCTAGCGGGAGCCAATGAGCAGTTCTTC
CASSLGWLAGANEQFF
>16|medium-sized|TRBJ1-3|NA|TRBV7-6
TGTGCCAGCAGCGCGCCCCCGGGGGGGTCTGGAAACACCATATATTTT
CASSAPPGGSGNTIYF
>16|NA|TRBJ2-5|TRBD1|TRBV28
TGTGCCAGCAGTTTTCCTTGGACAGGCTCATGGGAGACCCAGTACTTC
CASSFPWTGSWETQYF
>11|NA|TRBJ2-5|NA|TRBV18
TGTGCCAGCTCAAATCGGGGGACCCAGTACTTC
CASSNRGTQYF
>16|NA|TRBJ1-2|NA|TRBV5-1
TGCGCCAGCAGTCAGATTCCGACAGATTCTTACTATGGCTACACCTTC
CASSQIPTDSYYGYTF
>16|NA|TRBJ2-1|NA|TRBV28
TGTGCCAGCAGTTTAGGGCGCCCAAGCTCCTACAATGAGCAGTTCTTC
CASSLGRPSSYNEQFF
>13|few|TRBJ1-2|NA|TRBV9
TGTGCCAGCAGCGTCGGGGACACCTATGGCTACACCTTC
CASSVGDTYGYTF
>15|NA|TRBJ1-4|NA|TRBV10-3
TGTGCCATCTCTAAGAGGGGCAGTAGGGGCGAAAAACTGTTTTTT
CAISKRGSRGEKLFF
>14|NA|TRBJ2-1|TRBD2|TRBV6-4
TGTGCCAGCAGTGGACTAGCGGGAGCCGATGAGCAGTTCTTC
CASSGLAGADEQFF
>19|few|TRBJ2-4|TRBD1|TRBV5-1
TGCGCCAGCAGCTTGGTTGGACAGGTTTCCTACTTTGCCAAAAACATTCAGTACTTC
CASSLVGQVSYFAKNIQYF
>12|NA|TRBJ2-7|NA|TRBV30
TGTGCCTGGGACACTCTCTCCTACGAGCAGTACTTC
CAWDTLSYEQYF
>13|NA|TRBJ2-3|TRBD1|TRBV24-1
TGTGCCACAGGGGACAGGGACACAGATACGCAGTATTTT
CATGDRDTDTQYF
>15|many|TRBJ2-1|NA|TRBV19
TGTGCCAGTAGTATAGGGGTCGATGGTTACAATGAGCAGTTCTTC
CASSIGVDGYNEQFF
>14|NA|TRBJ1-6|NA|TRBV5-1
TGCGCCAGCAGCTTGGGAGGATATAATTCACCCCTCCACTTT
CASSLGGYNSPLHF
>15|many|TRBJ2-1|TRBD2|TRBV27
TGTGCCAGCGGGGTAGGGACTAGCGGCAACAATGAGCAGTTCTTC
CASGVGTSGNNEQFF
>15|NA|TRBJ1-5|TRBD1|TRBV6-1
TGTGCCAGCACCCCACCAGGGGGAAGCAATCAGCCCCAGCATTTT
CASTPPGGSNQPQHF
>19|NA|TRBJ2-1|NA|TRBV2
TGTACCCGCAGTTGGGATCATAGGGTACCAGGGAGCGTCTACAATGAGCAGTTCTTC
CTRSWDHRVPGSVYNEQFF
>16|NA|TRBJ2-1|TRBD2|TRBV12-3/TRBV12-4
TGTGCCAGCAGTCCCCTTAGCGGGGGGGTATGGTATGAGCAGTTCTTC
CASSPLSGGVWYEQFF
>16|NA|TRBJ2-7|TRBD1|TRBV7-9
TGTGCCAGCACCACAGGGGGCGGGAAACCTCCCTACGAGCAGTACTTC
CASTTGGGKPPYEQYF
>13|NA|TRBJ2-7|NA|TRBV6-6
TGTGCCAGCACCACGACTGACAGTTACGAGCAGTACTTC
CASTTTDSYEQYF
>14|NA|TRBJ2-3|NA|TRBV7-2
TGTGCCAGCAGCTTGGGGGGCCTAACAGATACGCAGTATTTT
CASSLGGLTDTQYF
>14|NA|TRBJ1-1|NA|TRBV24-1
TGTGCCACCAGTGGAACGGCCAGCCCGATTGAAGCTTTCTTT
CATSGTASPIEAFF
>17|many|TRBJ2-3|TRBD2|TRBV4-2
TGTGCCAGCAGCCATGACGGCGGGGGGGCCGGGGCAGATACGCAGTATTTT
CASSHDGGGAGADTQYF
>17|NA|TRBJ2-1|TRBD2|TRBV4-1
TGCGCCAGCAGCCAACCGTTCACTAGCGGGAGAGCTGTGAAGCAGTTCTTC
CASSQPFTSGRAVKQFF